This T cell receptor beta chain was retrieved from a study of response to subunit inactivated influenza vaccine. This clonotype was seen a few times. Its specificity is not known. The study, taken as a whole, reports: It was suggested by the authors that few new T cells are recruited by each seasonal influenza vaccination.

The CDR3 is made up of 12 amino acids. From germline, CDR1 is DFQATT and CDR2 SNEGSKA (reference sequence). V was cut by 4 bases and J by 6 bases, with 10 bases left in between. From the RT-PCR reads, TCRdb called clonotypes with MiXCR, one entry per CDR3 protein. The table includes roughly 190,000 distinct CDR3 sequences, roughly an eighth detected once. The receptor was derived from a man aged 45-65 years who received an inactivated influenza vaccine. The chain is built from TRBV20-1 and TRBJ2-1; unclear D gene. The sample consisted of CD8+ T cells sorted from PBMCs, taken 5 to 6 days after vaccination. CDR3 loop: CSATRSGNEQFF. The CDR3 DNA is TGCAGTGCTACCCGGAGTGGCAATGAGCAGTTCTTC.